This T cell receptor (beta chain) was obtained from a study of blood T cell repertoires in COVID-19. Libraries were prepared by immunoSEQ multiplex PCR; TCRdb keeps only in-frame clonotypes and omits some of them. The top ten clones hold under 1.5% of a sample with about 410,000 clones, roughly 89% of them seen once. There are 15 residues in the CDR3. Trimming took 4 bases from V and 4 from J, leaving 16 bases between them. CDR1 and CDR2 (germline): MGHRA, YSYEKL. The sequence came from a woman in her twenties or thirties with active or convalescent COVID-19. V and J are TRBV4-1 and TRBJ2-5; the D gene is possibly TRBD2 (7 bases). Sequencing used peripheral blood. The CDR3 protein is CASSPLGGGGETQYF. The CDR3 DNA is TGCGCCAGCAGCCCCTTGGGGGGGGGCGGAGAGACCCAGTACTTC.